These T cell receptor beta chains were read from a single sample in a study of shared clonotypes between healthy human individuals. Profiled with immunoSEQ multiplex PCR; TCRdb holds only in-frame clones, not every one. The sample yields around 2.1 million clones, around 93% seen once. The specimen was naive CD8+ T cells from PBMCs. These receptors were obtained from a young man in good health. Some clones in this sample may be carry-over from other donors' samples. Both conserved end residues are part of each CDR3. Fields, in order: V gene, CDR3 protein.

TRBV5-6,CASSLSLGNTEAFF
TRBV15,CATREGGEVSEQFF
TRBV5-5,CASSSNSGRDHYEQYF
TRBV27,CASSSTGTGIDEQYF
TRBV5-1,CASRQRQSSSTDTQYF
TRBV5-8,CASIDGPGYTF
TRBV27,CASRRGDEQFF
TRBV5-4,CASSLWGNTEAFF
TRBV27,CASSLLGQGSQETQYF
TRBV6-5,CASRLAGEGSTEAFF
TRBV10-3,CAISEPGLAGGWTGELFF
TRBV13,CASSLQGETQYF
TRBV4-1,CASSQPKARHRTYEQYF
TRBV9,CASSVGGSKETQYF
TRBV19,CASSINRNTEAFF
TRBV5-6,CASSEGAWGSGELFF
TRBV6-5,CASSYGTERYEQYF
TRBV5-8,CASSLVYRVETQYF
TRBV6-1,CASSEVGNQPQHF
TRBV4-3,CASSQDWTANYGYTF
TRBV9,CASSASGQGGEAFF
TRBV9,CASSVAGHYPNTEAFF
TRBV7-6,CASSSTSAILYNEQFF
TRBV9,CASRKTGGYGANVLTF
TRBV6-5,CASSPFWSPNTEAFF
TRBV7-6,CASSPGQPGYQETQYF
TRBV5-4,CASRGEASGHYNEQFF